This T cell receptor beta chain is drawn from a study of T-cell memory formation after mild COVID-19. From the 5' RACE reads, TCRdb called clonotypes with MiXCR, one entry per CDR3 protein. The sample lists roughly 180,000 distinct CDR3 sequences; roughly 12% were seen once. Germline V gene data show CDR1 as WNHNN and CDR2 as SYGVQD (reference sequence). V lost 4 bases to trimming and J lost 3 bases; unmatched junction nucleotides: 2. The CDR3 is made up of 14 amino acids. Concerning this clonotype: Antigen unknown.

Overall study findings and caveats: Day 15 to 85 contractors were CD4/CD8 balanced; later expanders leaned CD4+. The authors left the SARS-CoV-2 specificity of second-wave clones peaking on day 37 unconfirmed.

The sample was PBMCs or a T cell subset sorted from them (not recorded which). This chain joins TRBV10-1 and TRBJ2-7, with 11 nucleotides matching TRBD1. The receptor comes from a young man who had mild COVID-19 (a few samples of this study predate the infection). Cell type and time point are not known. CDR3 in amino acids: CASSVGTGGYEQYF. The CDR3 region has the DNA TGCGCCAGCAGTGTTGGGACAGGGGGCTACGAGCAGTACTTC.